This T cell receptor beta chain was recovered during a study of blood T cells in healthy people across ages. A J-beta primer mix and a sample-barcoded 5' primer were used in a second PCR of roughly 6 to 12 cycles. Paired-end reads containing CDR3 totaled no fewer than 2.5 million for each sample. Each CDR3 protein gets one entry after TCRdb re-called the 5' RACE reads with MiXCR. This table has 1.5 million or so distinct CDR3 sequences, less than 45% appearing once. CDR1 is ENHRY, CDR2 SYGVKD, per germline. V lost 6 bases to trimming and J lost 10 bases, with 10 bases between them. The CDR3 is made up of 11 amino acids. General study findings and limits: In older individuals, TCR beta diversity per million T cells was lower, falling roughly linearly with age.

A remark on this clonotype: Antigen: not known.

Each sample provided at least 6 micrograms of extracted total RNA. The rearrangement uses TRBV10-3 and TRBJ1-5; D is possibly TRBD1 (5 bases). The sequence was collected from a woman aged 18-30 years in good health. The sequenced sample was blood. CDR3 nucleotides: TGTGCCATCAGGGACAATGGCCCCCAGCATTTT. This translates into CAIRDNGPQHF.